These T cell receptor beta chains were read from a single sample in a study of response to subunit inactivated influenza vaccine. Each CDR3 protein gets one entry after TCRdb re-called the RT-PCR reads with MiXCR. The table records some 850,000 distinct CDR3 sequences, roughly 20% of them present only once. The material was PBMCs from blood, obtained 4 to 6 days after vaccination. These receptors came from a man aged 50 to 60 who received an inactivated influenza vaccine. The CDR3 runs from the conserved cysteine through the conserved F or W. A D gene is named only where the DNA matches it firmly. Clone size is stated in some rows and not others, as once, few, many or a class when expanded.

>-|TRBV21-1|-|TRBJ2-5
CASSSGLAGYQETQYF
TGTGCCAGCAGCAGTGGACTAGCGGGGTATCAAGAGACCCAGTACTTC
>TRBD1|TRBV6-5|-|TRBJ1-2
CASSFSRGIYGYTF
TGTGCCAGCAGTTTCTCCAGGGGGATCTATGGCTACACCTTC
>TRBD2|TRBV10-3|-|TRBJ2-1
CAISEGTVSGSSYNEQFF
TGTGCCATCAGTGAGGGAACAGTGAGCGGGAGCTCCTACAATGAGCAGTTCTTC
>-|TRBV29-1|-|TRBJ1-2
CSVWDGPYGYTF
TGCAGCGTTTGGGACGGCCCGTATGGCTACACCTTC
>TRBD1|TRBV6-2/TRBV6-3|few|TRBJ2-1
CASSTIDRGGGNEQFF
TGTGCCAGCAGTACTATTGACAGGGGTGGTGGCAATGAGCAGTTCTTC
>-|TRBV10-3|many|TRBJ2-2
CAISVTRNTGELFF
TGTGCCATCAGTGTGACTCGGAACACCGGGGAGCTGTTTTTT
>-|TRBV5-5|few|TRBJ2-7
CASSFGRGTYEQYF
TGTGCCAGCAGCTTTGGCAGGGGAACCTACGAGCAGTACTTC
>-|TRBV4-2|few|TRBJ2-1
CASSQDFVGRSEQFF
TGTGCCAGCAGCCAAGATTTTGTGGGGAGGAGTGAGCAGTTCTTC
>-|TRBV29-1|few|TRBJ2-3
CSVITGGSRPHTDTQYF
TGCAGCGTAATTACCGGAGGTAGCCGACCTCACACAGATACGCAGTATTTT
>-|TRBV4-2|many|TRBJ2-1
CASSQLEDEQFF
TGTGCCAGCAGCCAACTAGAGGATGAGCAGTTCTTC
>TRBD1|TRBV12-3/TRBV12-4|few|TRBJ2-3
CASSSSTGEWWDTQYF
TGTGCCAGCAGTTCGTCGACAGGGGAGTGGTGGGATACGCAGTATTTT
>-|TRBV6-2/TRBV6-3|few|TRBJ2-1
CASRGGAFHEQFF
TGTGCCAGCAGGGGGGGAGCGTTCCATGAGCAGTTCTTC
>TRBD2|TRBV6-1|once|TRBJ2-2
CASSTPGLADTGELFF
TGTGCCAGCAGTACACCGGGACTAGCGGACACCGGGGAGCTGTTTTTT
>TRBD2|TRBV19|-|TRBJ2-1
CASSGLADWSSYNEQFF
TGTGCCAGTAGCGGACTAGCGGACTGGAGCTCCTACAATGAGCAGTTCTTC
>-|TRBV6-2/TRBV6-3|-|TRBJ2-2
CASNRQGGVGELFF
TGTGCCAGCAATCGGCAGGGAGGAGTCGGGGAGCTGTTTTTT
>-|TRBV24-1|few|TRBJ2-2
CATSPTANTGELFF
TGTGCCACCAGTCCGACAGCGAACACCGGGGAGCTGTTTTTT
>-|TRBV29-1|many|TRBJ2-7
CSSPGGLNLYEQYF
TGCAGCTCCCCCGGAGGGCTTAATCTCTACGAGCAGTACTTC
>-|TRBV7-9|-|TRBJ1-4
CASSLSPEKLFF
TGTGCCAGCAGCTTATCCCCCGAAAAACTGTTTTTT
>-|TRBV12-3/TRBV12-4|-|TRBJ2-3
CASSRGLQHGDTQYF
TGTGCCAGCAGTCGGGGACTTCAACACGGAGATACGCAGTATTTT
>TRBD1|TRBV5-1|-|TRBJ2-3
CASRDPGQEADTQYF
TGCGCCAGCAGGGACCCGGGACAGGAGGCAGATACGCAGTATTTT
>-|TRBV20-1|-|TRBJ2-1
CSAPSGSGQFF
TGCAGTGCCCCCTCAGGGAGCGGGCAGTTCTTC
>-|TRBV12-3/TRBV12-4|few|TRBJ2-1
CASSLALGQGIIYNEQFF
TGTGCCAGCAGTTTAGCGCTGGGGCAGGGAATCATCTACAATGAGCAGTTCTTC
>TRBD1|TRBV7-9|-|TRBJ2-1
CASSSRDRGPQDEQFF
TGTGCCAGCAGCTCCAGAGACAGGGGGCCCCAGGATGAGCAGTTCTTC
>TRBD2|TRBV20-1|-|TRBJ2-7
CSAGGVSNTYEQYF
TGCAGTGCCGGGGGGGTCTCGAATACCTACGAGCAGTACTTC
>-|TRBV4-1|-|TRBJ1-2
CASSHKIGAAYGYTF
TGCGCCAGCAGCCACAAGATTGGGGCTGCCTATGGCTACACCTTC
>TRBD1|TRBV12-3/TRBV12-4|-|TRBJ1-6
CASSLRRDRGNSPLHF
TGTGCCAGCAGTTTACGTCGCGACAGGGGGAATTCACCCCTCCACTTT
>TRBD1|TRBV18|-|TRBJ2-7
CASSNRQGAYEQYF
TGTGCCAGCTCAAATCGACAGGGGGCTTACGAGCAGTACTTC
>-|TRBV20-1|-|TRBJ2-4
CSARAVGIQYF
TGCAGTGCTAGGGCGGTAGGCATTCAGTACTTC
>TRBD1|TRBV20-1|-|TRBJ1-2
CSARDRRTGYGYTF
TGCAGTGCTAGAGATCGGCGGACAGGGTATGGCTACACCTTC
>-|TRBV12-3/TRBV12-4|-|TRBJ1-1
CASSSRQNTEAFF
TGTGCCAGCAGTTCGAGACAGAACACTGAAGCTTTCTTT
>TRBD2|TRBV20-1|many|TRBJ2-2
CSARDLSSGTSVGELFF
TGCAGTGCTAGAGATTTATCTAGCGGGACGTCCGTCGGGGAGCTGTTTTTT
>-|TRBV28|-|TRBJ1-2
CASSRQRIANYGYTF
TGTGCCAGCAGCCGACAACGCATAGCTAACTATGGCTACACCTTC
>-|TRBV29-1|many|TRBJ1-1
CSVEGASGANTEAFF
TGCAGCGTTGAAGGTGCTTCGGGGGCGAACACTGAAGCTTTCTTT
>TRBD2|TRBV10-3|-|TRBJ2-1
CAIRTESSGRASYNEQFF
TGTGCCATCAGGACGGAGTCTAGCGGGAGGGCCTCCTACAATGAGCAGTTCTTC
>TRBD1|TRBV4-3|few|TRBJ2-7
CASSQAPGGLDEQYF
TGCGCCAGCAGCCAAGCGCCAGGGGGCCTCGACGAGCAGTACTTC
>TRBD1|TRBV9|-|TRBJ1-4
CASSGGGAGNEKLFF
TGTGCCAGCAGCGGAGGGGGCGCAGGTAATGAAAAACTGTTTTTT
>-|TRBV6-2/TRBV6-3|few|TRBJ2-1
CASSYHNEQFF
TGTGCCAGCAGTTACCACAATGAGCAGTTCTTC